This T cell receptor beta chain was obtained from a study of human T cells and chemical hapten exposure (dated by TCRdb to the early 2020s). A note on the overall study: For sensitization, 2% DPC in acetone was applied to an approximately 2 cm by approximately 2 cm area of upper inner arm skin. Throughout the study period of roughly five months, patients also received therapeutic DPC doses to the scalp every week. Patch testing was performed on the upper back with Finn chambers containing 0.01% DPC, and the patch tests were scored after 6 days according to International Contact Dermatitis Research Group standards. The mostly female patient cohort included alopecia areata with under or over 50% scalp involvement, alopecia totalis and alopecia universalis. Libraries were pooled for sequencing, and per-sample TCR yields varied mainly because of small differences in library volumes within the pool. Peripheral blood TCR repertoire changes were tracked in vivo in alopecia patients during primary and secondary sensitization to the hapten diphenylcyclopropenone (DPC). Blood was sampled from patients pre-sensitization (week 0) and at 2, 6 and about 24 weeks after DPC sensitization. Blood for TCR sequencing was provided by twenty-nine alopecia patients at one to four time points (pre-sensitization, 2, 6 and 24 weeks).

The time point label, as the study defines it: patch test 1, 2 weeks after DPC sensitization. In the paper's terms, the treatment or condition label means: therapeutic diphenylcyclopropenone sensitization with weekly scalp DPC. At every patch-test visit, the blood draw took place before the patch test was put on. Eligible patients were aged 18 to 70, diagnosed with alopecia, deemed suitable for DPC therapy, and excluded if pregnant. Unfractionated whole blood was collected in Tempus Blood RNA tubes, and total RNA was extracted from that blood. Library preparation employed RACE. Instrument used: NextSeq 500. During library preparation, unique molecular identifiers were attached to individual cDNA molecules so that TCRs could be counted in a quantitative, reproducible way. Each blood RNA sample was used to sequence both TCR alpha and TCR beta chains. On the authors' methods: The median number of TCRs per sample was around 96,000, ranging from 23,224 to 690,600. The Decombinator software suite was used to annotate the V, J and CDR3 of the TCR reads. For PS versus PT1 abundance plots, all samples were subsampled to the same number of TCRs (28,000). TCRs were defined as expanded if absent before sensitization and observed at least eight times at the 2-week time point. TCRdb applied fastp at Q25 and MiXCR to the public reads, then kept only in-frame beta chains. Merged by CDR3 protein, the rows form single entries marked with the most common genes and DNA. V and J calls and clone size were set by TCRdb, not the authors. The sample yields 90,000 to 120,000 distinct CDR3 sequences; about 11% were counted once. Of the sample, around 3.5% is held by the ten largest clones.

The CDR3 covers 13 residues, taking in both the cysteine and the phenylalanine. This entry keeps only the CDR3 DNA: 39 bases, framed from base 1. Sequences KGHSH (CDR1) and LQKENI (CDR2) are obtained from the germline V gene. V loses 3 bases, J loses 6 bases, and the germline ends lie 9 bases apart. Summary of the overall study and its limitations: Alopecia, a presumed autoimmune disease, was present in all patients, so the immune response of the patients might differ from that of healthy individuals. Expanded TCRs formed significantly more large CDR3 similarity clusters than pre-sensitization or healthy control sets, consistent with antigen-driven responses. After repeated subsampling, the strength of the expansion versus patch-test correlation and the threshold at which it became significant changed. Patch test score correlated positively with the number of PT1 expanded TCRs, reaching significance at thresholds 8, 16 and 32 but not at 4. DPC sensitization did not change the number of TCRs with a frequency above 1 in 1000, and there was no evidence of changes in global repertoire structure.

This clonotype was picked up one time. Its antigen remains unidentified. No base-level quality is on record; no much larger clone is a single base apart. A single read makes a weak case. Source: whole blood, taken in connection with sensitization to the hapten diphenylcyclopropenone (DPC). The clonotype was recovered from a woman in her thirties or forties with alopecia areata. Some clones in this sample may be carry-over from other donors' samples. The rearrangement joined TRBV18 to TRBJ2-1, and possibly TRBD2, on 6 matching bases. The DNA sequence reads TGTGCCAGCTCACCGCCCGGGGGCAATGAGCAGTTCTTC. This gives the protein CASSPPGGNEQFF. The CDR3, completed at both ends by the reference TRBV18 and TRBJ2-1 genes, gives the full variable domain NAGVMQNPRHLVRRRGQEARLRCSPMKGHSHVYWYRQLPEEGLKFMVYLQKENIIDESGMPKERFSAEFPKEGPSILRIQQVVRGDSAAYFCASSPPGGNEQFFGPGTRLTVL.